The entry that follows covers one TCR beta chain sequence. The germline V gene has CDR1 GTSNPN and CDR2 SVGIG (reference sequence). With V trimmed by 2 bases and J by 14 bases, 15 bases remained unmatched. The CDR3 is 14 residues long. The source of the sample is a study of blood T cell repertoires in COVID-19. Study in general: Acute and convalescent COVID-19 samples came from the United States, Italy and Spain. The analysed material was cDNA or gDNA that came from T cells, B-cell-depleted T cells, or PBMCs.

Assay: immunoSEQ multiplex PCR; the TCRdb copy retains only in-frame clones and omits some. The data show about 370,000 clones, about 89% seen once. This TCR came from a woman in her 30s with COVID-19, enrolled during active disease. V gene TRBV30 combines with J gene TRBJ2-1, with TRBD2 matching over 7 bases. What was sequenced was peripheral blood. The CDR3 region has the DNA TGTGCCTGGAGTTGGGGTCTAGCGGAATCCAGGGAGTTCTTC. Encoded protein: CAWSWGLAESREFF.